Listed below are T cell receptor beta chains from one sample, sequenced in a study of blood T cell repertoires in COVID-19. The assay was immunoSEQ multiplex PCR, and TCRdb's table has in-frame clones only and misses some. The table shows more than 55,000 clones, with under 85% occurring only once. The material sequenced was peripheral blood. These receptor sequences come from a man aged 60 to 75 with acute or convalescent COVID-19. Each CDR3 is given with its conserved first and last residue. The order of the fields is CDR3 DNA, CDR3 protein, D gene, J gene, V gene, clone size. The D gene is left open where the match is weak. Rows give clone size only sometimes, using once, few, many, or a class for an expanded clone.

cdr3_nt: TGTGCCAGCTCACCCGGGACACTAGCAACTAATGAAAAACTGTTTTTT
cdr3_aa: CASSPGTLATNEKLFF
d_call: .
j_call: TRBJ1-4
v_call: TRBV18
clone_size: .

cdr3_nt: TGTGCCTGGAGTAGGACACATAATAGCAATCAGCCCCAGCATTTT
cdr3_aa: CAWSRTHNSNQPQHF
d_call: .
j_call: TRBJ1-5
v_call: TRBV30
clone_size: .

cdr3_nt: TGCGCCAGCAGCCAAAAAGGGGGTATGCCGGCGCAGTATTTT
cdr3_aa: CASSQKGGMPAQYF
d_call: .
j_call: TRBJ2-3
v_call: TRBV4-1
clone_size: .

cdr3_nt: TGTGCCAGCCGGGAGGGGGCAGGCAAGCAGTACTTC
cdr3_aa: CASREGAGKQYF
d_call: .
j_call: TRBJ2-7
v_call: TRBV7-2
clone_size: .

cdr3_nt: TGTGCCAGCAGCAGAACCGAGCGGGGGGGCCTTGATACGCAGTATTTT
cdr3_aa: CASSRTERGGLDTQYF
d_call: TRBD2
j_call: TRBJ2-3
v_call: TRBV9
clone_size: few

cdr3_nt: TGTGCCAGCAGGCTGTCGGATCAGCCCCAGCATTTT
cdr3_aa: CASRLSDQPQHF
d_call: .
j_call: TRBJ1-5
v_call: TRBV28
clone_size: .

cdr3_nt: TGTGCCAGCACCGCGCAGGCAACAGGCAGGGGTCAGCCCCAGCATTTT
cdr3_aa: CASTAQATGRGQPQHF
d_call: .
j_call: TRBJ1-5
v_call: TRBV2
clone_size: .

cdr3_nt: TGTGCCAGCAGGACGGGGACAGGGGCCTACAATGAGCAGTTCTTC
cdr3_aa: CASRTGTGAYNEQFF
d_call: TRBD1
j_call: TRBJ2-1
v_call: TRBV6-5
clone_size: .

cdr3_nt: TGTGCCAGCAGCCCGCTCGACAAGGGGAATAACTATGGCTACACCTTC
cdr3_aa: CASSPLDKGNNYGYTF
d_call: .
j_call: TRBJ1-2
v_call: TRBV11-2
clone_size: few

cdr3_nt: TGTGCCTCCCTGCGGGGGGCGGACACCGGGGAGCTGTTTTTT
cdr3_aa: CASLRGADTGELFF
d_call: TRBD2
j_call: TRBJ2-2
v_call: TRBV19
clone_size: few

cdr3_nt: TGTGCCAGCAGTTTGCCAGGGAAAAGGGTTTTCTTT
cdr3_aa: CASSLPGKRVFF
d_call: .
j_call: TRBJ1-1
v_call: TRBV28
clone_size: .

cdr3_nt: TGCGCCAGCAGCTTGGCAGCGGGCGGGGAGAAGCCAGAGACCCAGTACTTC
cdr3_aa: CASSLAAGGEKPETQYF
d_call: .
j_call: TRBJ2-5
v_call: TRBV5-1
clone_size: .

cdr3_nt: TGTGCCAGCAGTGGGGACAGGGGGACTGAAGCTTTCTTT
cdr3_aa: CASSGDRGTEAFF
d_call: TRBD1
j_call: TRBJ1-1
v_call: TRBV2
clone_size: .

cdr3_nt: TGTGCCATCAGTGACTCGAAGCCTAGCGGAAGCTACGAGCAGTACTTC
cdr3_aa: CAISDSKPSGSYEQYF
d_call: TRBD2
j_call: TRBJ2-7
v_call: TRBV10-3
clone_size: .

cdr3_nt: TGTGCCAGCAGCTTGGACAGCGGGAACACTGAAGCTTTCTTT
cdr3_aa: CASSLDSGNTEAFF
d_call: .
j_call: TRBJ1-1
v_call: TRBV7-2
clone_size: .

cdr3_nt: TGTGCCTGGAGTGGCGGGGGTGATAATGAAAAACTGTTTTTT
cdr3_aa: CAWSGGGDNEKLFF
d_call: .
j_call: TRBJ1-4
v_call: TRBV30
clone_size: .

cdr3_nt: TGTGCCAGCACCCGCGAGGGGGCCCAATCCTCACCCCTCCACTTT
cdr3_aa: CASTREGAQSSPLHF
d_call: TRBD1
j_call: TRBJ1-6
v_call: TRBV18
clone_size: .

cdr3_nt: TGCAGCGTTGATAATATAGGGGGACATGGGAGTACAGATACGCAGTATTTT
cdr3_aa: CSVDNIGGHGSTDTQYF
d_call: .
j_call: TRBJ2-3
v_call: TRBV29-1
clone_size: .

cdr3_nt: TGTGCCAGCAGTGAGGCGGCCGGGTCATACCGAGGCTACACCTTC
cdr3_aa: CASSEAAGSYRGYTF
d_call: .
j_call: TRBJ1-2
v_call: TRBV6-1
clone_size: .

cdr3_nt: TGTGCCAGCATGGCAGTTTATAGCAATCAGCCCCAGCATTTT
cdr3_aa: CASMAVYSNQPQHF
d_call: .
j_call: TRBJ1-5
v_call: TRBV2
clone_size: .

cdr3_nt: TGTGCCAGCAGTGGGACAGGGGGCGACACCGGGGAGCTGTTTTTT
cdr3_aa: CASSGTGGDTGELFF
d_call: TRBD1
j_call: TRBJ2-2
v_call: TRBV11-2
clone_size: .

cdr3_nt: TGTGCCAGTAGTATCCCGGGGACAGGGAACTATGGCTACACCTTC
cdr3_aa: CASSIPGTGNYGYTF
d_call: TRBD1
j_call: TRBJ1-2
v_call: TRBV19
clone_size: .

cdr3_nt: TGTGCCAGCAGGCCAGGGGGCGCGGGACGCCAGCCCCAGCATTTT
cdr3_aa: CASRPGGAGRQPQHF
d_call: TRBD1
j_call: TRBJ1-5
v_call: TRBV27
clone_size: .

cdr3_nt: TGTGCCAGTACGGGTTACGCAAACACTAACTATGGCTACACCTTC
cdr3_aa: CASTGYANTNYGYTF
d_call: .
j_call: TRBJ1-2
v_call: TRBV19
clone_size: .

cdr3_nt: TGTGCCAGCAGCTTCCGGGACATAAATTCACCCCTCCACTTT
cdr3_aa: CASSFRDINSPLHF
d_call: .
j_call: TRBJ1-6
v_call: TRBV7-8
clone_size: .

cdr3_nt: TGTGCCAGCAGCAAAGAACAGATACGACATCTTAGCAATCAGCCCCAGCATTTT
cdr3_aa: CASSKEQIRHLSNQPQHF
d_call: .
j_call: TRBJ1-5
v_call: TRBV21-1
clone_size: .

cdr3_nt: TGTGCCAGCAGCTTAGTGCCAGGGGGTAGGGGGCCCCTCCACTTT
cdr3_aa: CASSLVPGGRGPLHF
d_call: TRBD1
j_call: TRBJ1-6
v_call: TRBV7-2
clone_size: few

cdr3_nt: TGTGCCAGCAGCCCAGCGACAGGGACGGGCGAGACCCAGTACTTC
cdr3_aa: CASSPATGTGETQYF
d_call: TRBD1
j_call: TRBJ2-5
v_call: TRBV5-4
clone_size: once

cdr3_nt: TGTGCCAGCCTCGGGGGAAGCACAGATACGCAGTATTTT
cdr3_aa: CASLGGSTDTQYF
d_call: .
j_call: TRBJ2-3
v_call: TRBV6-6
clone_size: many

cdr3_nt: TGTGCCAGTAGTATAGCACGAACTGACTCTGGAAACACCATATATTTT
cdr3_aa: CASSIARTDSGNTIYF
d_call: .
j_call: TRBJ1-3
v_call: TRBV19
clone_size: .

cdr3_nt: TGTGCCAGCAGTGCACAGGGCGGTGGCACTGAAGCTTTCTTT
cdr3_aa: CASSAQGGGTEAFF
d_call: .
j_call: TRBJ1-1
v_call: TRBV2
clone_size: .

cdr3_nt: TGTGCCTGGAGTGTACTCGGGACTAGCGGGGGGGCAGATACGCAGTATTTT
cdr3_aa: CAWSVLGTSGGADTQYF
d_call: TRBD2
j_call: TRBJ2-3
v_call: TRBV30
clone_size: .

cdr3_nt: TGCAGCGTTGAAGATGGGGGGGCAAATCAGCCCCAGCATTTT
cdr3_aa: CSVEDGGANQPQHF
d_call: .
j_call: TRBJ1-5
v_call: TRBV29-1
clone_size: .

cdr3_nt: TGTGCCAGTAGACCATACGGACAGGGGGTTGAGGGCTACACCTTC
cdr3_aa: CASRPYGQGVEGYTF
d_call: TRBD1
j_call: TRBJ1-2
v_call: TRBV19
clone_size: .

cdr3_nt: TGTGCCAGCAGTTCCTGGGGGGTCTCCTACAATGAGCAGTTCTTC
cdr3_aa: CASSSWGVSYNEQFF
d_call: .
j_call: TRBJ2-1
v_call: TRBV5-6
clone_size: .

cdr3_nt: TGCAGCGTTGTAGGGGAGGGTATGAATGGCTACACCTTC
cdr3_aa: CSVVGEGMNGYTF
d_call: .
j_call: TRBJ1-2
v_call: TRBV29-1
clone_size: .

cdr3_nt: TGTGCCAGTAGTAGGACAGGGGGCCTGACGGGGACCGGGGAGCTGTTTTTT
cdr3_aa: CASSRTGGLTGTGELFF
d_call: TRBD1
j_call: TRBJ2-2
v_call: TRBV19
clone_size: once

cdr3_nt: TGTGCCAGTCGGAGAGGTTATGGCTACACCTTC
cdr3_aa: CASRRGYGYTF
d_call: .
j_call: TRBJ1-2
v_call: TRBV6-4
clone_size: once

cdr3_nt: TGTGCCAGCTCACTGACAGGGGACACCGGGGAGCTGTTTTTT
cdr3_aa: CASSLTGDTGELFF
d_call: TRBD1
j_call: TRBJ2-2
v_call: TRBV18
clone_size: .

cdr3_nt: TGTGCCAGCAGTGAAGTTCAGGCTGGCTACACCTTC
cdr3_aa: CASSEVQAGYTF
d_call: .
j_call: TRBJ1-2
v_call: TRBV2
clone_size: .

cdr3_nt: TGTGCCAGCAGCACGGGGACTAGCGGGGGGTTCACCGGGGAGCTGTTTTTT
cdr3_aa: CASSTGTSGGFTGELFF
d_call: TRBD2
j_call: TRBJ2-2
v_call: TRBV5-4
clone_size: few

cdr3_nt: TGTGCCAGCAGCTCTCGTAGCGGCCAAGATTCCTACGAGCAGTACTTC
cdr3_aa: CASSSRSGQDSYEQYF
d_call: .
j_call: TRBJ2-7
v_call: TRBV7-9
clone_size: few

cdr3_nt: TGTGCCAGCAGCCCCCCACTGACAGGCGTGAACACTGAAGCTTTCTTT
cdr3_aa: CASSPPLTGVNTEAFF
d_call: .
j_call: TRBJ1-1
v_call: TRBV5-6
clone_size: .

cdr3_nt: TGTGCCAGCAGCTCCTCCCTAAGTTCACCCCTCCACTTT
cdr3_aa: CASSSSLSSPLHF
d_call: .
j_call: TRBJ1-6
v_call: TRBV7-9
clone_size: .

cdr3_nt: TGCAGTGCTGGCAGGGGGGAGGGCTACACCTTC
cdr3_aa: CSAGRGEGYTF
d_call: TRBD1
j_call: TRBJ1-2
v_call: TRBV20-1
clone_size: .

cdr3_nt: TGTGCCAGCAGATACAAAGACTGGATCGATGAGCAGTTCTTC
cdr3_aa: CASRYKDWIDEQFF
d_call: .
j_call: TRBJ2-1
v_call: TRBV7-3
clone_size: .

cdr3_nt: TGTGCCAGCAGCTTCCAACAGGGAGAAGCTTTCTTT
cdr3_aa: CASSFQQGEAFF
d_call: .
j_call: TRBJ1-1
v_call: TRBV7-8
clone_size: .

cdr3_nt: TGTGCCACCAGCCCAGACAGAGGAAACTATGGCTACACCTTC
cdr3_aa: CATSPDRGNYGYTF
d_call: .
j_call: TRBJ1-2
v_call: TRBV15
clone_size: .

cdr3_nt: TGTGCCAGCAGCTGGACTAGCGGGGCGGGGGAGACCCAGTACTTC
cdr3_aa: CASSWTSGAGETQYF
d_call: TRBD2
j_call: TRBJ2-5
v_call: TRBV7-8
clone_size: .

cdr3_nt: TGCGCCAGCAGCTTGGGGACAGCTGGGGCCAACGTCCTGACTTTC
cdr3_aa: CASSLGTAGANVLTF
d_call: .
j_call: TRBJ2-6
v_call: TRBV5-1
clone_size: .

cdr3_nt: TGTGCCACCAGGAGCAGGGGCAACTATGGCTACACCTTC
cdr3_aa: CATRSRGNYGYTF
d_call: .
j_call: TRBJ1-2
v_call: TRBV27
clone_size: .

cdr3_nt: TGTGCCAGCAGGGGGGCAGGGACCCACGAGCAGTACTTC
cdr3_aa: CASRGAGTHEQYF
d_call: .
j_call: TRBJ2-7
v_call: TRBV2
clone_size: .

cdr3_nt: TGTGCCAGTAGTATCTCCACCGCGCCTGAAGCTTTCTTT
cdr3_aa: CASSISTAPEAFF
d_call: .
j_call: TRBJ1-1
v_call: TRBV19
clone_size: once

cdr3_nt: TGTGCCAGCAGTACTACTGGACAGGGCTCCTACGAGCAGTACTTC
cdr3_aa: CASSTTGQGSYEQYF
d_call: TRBD1
j_call: TRBJ2-7
v_call: TRBV7-2
clone_size: .